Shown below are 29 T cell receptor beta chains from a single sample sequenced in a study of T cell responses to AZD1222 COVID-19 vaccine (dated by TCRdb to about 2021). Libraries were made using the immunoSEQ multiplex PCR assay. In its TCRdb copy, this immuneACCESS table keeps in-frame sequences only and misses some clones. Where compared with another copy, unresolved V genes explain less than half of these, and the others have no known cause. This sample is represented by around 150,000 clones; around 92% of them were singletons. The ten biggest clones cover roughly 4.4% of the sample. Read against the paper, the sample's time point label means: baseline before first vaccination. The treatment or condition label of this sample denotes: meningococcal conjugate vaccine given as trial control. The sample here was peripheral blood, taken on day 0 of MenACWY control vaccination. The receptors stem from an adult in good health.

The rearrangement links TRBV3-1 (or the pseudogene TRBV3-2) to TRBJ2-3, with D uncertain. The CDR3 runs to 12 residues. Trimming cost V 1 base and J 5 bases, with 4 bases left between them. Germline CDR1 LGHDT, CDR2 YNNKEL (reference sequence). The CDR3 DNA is TGTGCCAGCAGCCAAGGAATAGATACGCAGTATTTT. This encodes CASSQGIDTQYF.

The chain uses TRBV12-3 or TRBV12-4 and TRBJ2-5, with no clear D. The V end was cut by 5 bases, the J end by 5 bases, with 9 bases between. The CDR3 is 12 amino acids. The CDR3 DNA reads TGTGCCAGCAGTGATGAAGGGGAGACCCAGTACTTC. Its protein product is CASSDEGETQYF.

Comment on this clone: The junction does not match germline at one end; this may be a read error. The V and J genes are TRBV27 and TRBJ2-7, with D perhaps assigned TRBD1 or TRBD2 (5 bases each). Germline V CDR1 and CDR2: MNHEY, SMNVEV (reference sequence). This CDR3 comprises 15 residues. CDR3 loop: CAGSLLPGTPYEQYF. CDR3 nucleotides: TGTGCCGGCAGTTTGTTACCCGGGACCCCCTACGAGCAGTACTTC.

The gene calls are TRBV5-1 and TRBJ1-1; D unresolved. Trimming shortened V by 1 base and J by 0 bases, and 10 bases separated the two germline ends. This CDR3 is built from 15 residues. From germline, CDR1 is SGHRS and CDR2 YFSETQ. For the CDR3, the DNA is TGCGCCAGCAGCTTGATTACGAACATGAACACTGAAGCTTTCTTT. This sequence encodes CASSLITNMNTEAFF. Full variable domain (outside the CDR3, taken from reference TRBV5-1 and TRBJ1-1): KAGVTQTPRYLIKTRGQQVTLSCSPISGHRSVSWYQQTPGQGLQFLFEYFSETQRNKGNFPGRFSGRQFSNSRSEMNVSTLELGDSALYLCASSLITNMNTEAFFGQGTRLTVV.

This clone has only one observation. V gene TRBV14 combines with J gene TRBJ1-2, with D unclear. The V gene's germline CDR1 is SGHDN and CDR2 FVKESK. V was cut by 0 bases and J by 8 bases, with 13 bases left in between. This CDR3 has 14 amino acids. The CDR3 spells CASSQEWHPSGYTF. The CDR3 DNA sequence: TGTGCCAGCAGCCAAGAGTGGCATCCCTCGGGCTACACCTTC.

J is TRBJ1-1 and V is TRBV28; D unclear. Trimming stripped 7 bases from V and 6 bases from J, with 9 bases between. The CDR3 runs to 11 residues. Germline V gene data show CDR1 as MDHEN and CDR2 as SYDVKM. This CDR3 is CASNRVAEAFF. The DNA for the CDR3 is TGTGCCAGCAACCGCGTCGCTGAAGCTTTCTTT.

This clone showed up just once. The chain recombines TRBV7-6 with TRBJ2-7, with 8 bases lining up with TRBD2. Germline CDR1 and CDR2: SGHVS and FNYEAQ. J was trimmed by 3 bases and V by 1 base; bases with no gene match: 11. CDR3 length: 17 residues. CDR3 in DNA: TGTGCCAGCAGCTTAGGAGGCCCCGGGGGGGTGGGCTACGAGCAGTACTTC. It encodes CASSLGGPGGVGYEQYF. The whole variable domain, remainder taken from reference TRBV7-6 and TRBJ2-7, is GAGVSQSPRYKVTKRGQDVALRCDPISGHVSLYWYRQALGQGPEFLTYFNYEAQQDKSGLPNDRFSAERPEGSISTLTIQRTEQRDSAMYRCASSLGGPGGVGYEQYFGPGTRLTVT.

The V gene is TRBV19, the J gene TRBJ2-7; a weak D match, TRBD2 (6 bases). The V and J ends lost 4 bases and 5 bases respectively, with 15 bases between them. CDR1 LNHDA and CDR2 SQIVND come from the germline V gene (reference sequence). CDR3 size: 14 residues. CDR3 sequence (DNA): TGTGCCAGTAGTACTCGAAGGTGGGGGGACGAGCAGTACTTC. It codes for CASSTRRWGDEQYF.

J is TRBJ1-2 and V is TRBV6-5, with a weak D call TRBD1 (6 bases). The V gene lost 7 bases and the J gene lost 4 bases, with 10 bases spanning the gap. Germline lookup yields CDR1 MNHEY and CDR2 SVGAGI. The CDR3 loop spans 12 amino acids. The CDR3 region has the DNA TGTGCCAGCACCCCGGACAGCTATGGCTACACCTTC. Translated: CASTPDSYGYTF.

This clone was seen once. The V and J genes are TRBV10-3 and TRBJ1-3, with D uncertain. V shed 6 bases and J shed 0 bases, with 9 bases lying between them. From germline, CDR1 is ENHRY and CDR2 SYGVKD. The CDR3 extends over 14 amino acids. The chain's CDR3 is CAISQGSSGNTIYF. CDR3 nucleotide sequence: TGTGCCATCAGCCAAGGGAGCTCTGGAAACACCATATATTTT.

DNA for the CDR3: TGTGCCAGCAGCTACGTACAGGGCATCCACGAGCAGTACTTC. Protein sequence: CASSYVQGIHEQYF. V usage is TRBV7-9 and J usage is TRBJ2-7, with D tentatively TRBD1 (6 bases). Trimming cost V 4 bases and J 5 bases, with 15 bases left between them. This CDR3 contains 14 residues. CDR1 is SEHNR and CDR2 is FQNEAQ in the germline V gene (reference sequence).

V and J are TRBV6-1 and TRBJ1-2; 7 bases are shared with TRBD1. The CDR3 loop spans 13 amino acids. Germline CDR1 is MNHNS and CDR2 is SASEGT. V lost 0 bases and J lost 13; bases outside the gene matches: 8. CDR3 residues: CASSEAVDRASTF. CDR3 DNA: TGTGCCAGCAGTGAAGCAGTAGACAGGGCGAGCACCTTC.

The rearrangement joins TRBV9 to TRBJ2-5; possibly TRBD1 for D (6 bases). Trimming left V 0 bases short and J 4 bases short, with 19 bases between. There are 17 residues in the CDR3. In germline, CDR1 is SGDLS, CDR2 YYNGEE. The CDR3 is CASSVGGRLAAGETQYF. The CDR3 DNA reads TGTGCCAGCAGCGTAGGGGGGCGACTTGCAGCAGGAGAGACCCAGTACTTC.

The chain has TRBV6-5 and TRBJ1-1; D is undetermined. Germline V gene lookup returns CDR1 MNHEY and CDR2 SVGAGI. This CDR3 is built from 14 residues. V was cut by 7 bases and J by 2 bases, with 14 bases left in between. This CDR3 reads CASNKIPGNTEAFF. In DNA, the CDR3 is TGTGCCAGCAATAAGATTCCGGGAAACACTGAAGCTTTCTTT.

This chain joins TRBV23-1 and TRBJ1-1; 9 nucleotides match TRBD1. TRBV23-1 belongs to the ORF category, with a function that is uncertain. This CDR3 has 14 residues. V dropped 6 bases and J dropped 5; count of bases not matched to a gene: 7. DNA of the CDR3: TGCGCCAGCAGAAAAAGACAGGGGGGAACTGAAGCTTTCTTT. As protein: CASRKRQGGTEAFF.

The chain's CDR3 is CASSPGSSGYTF. CDR3 in DNA: TGTGCCAGTAGCCCAGGGTCGAGTGGCTACACCTTC. V and J are TRBV19 and TRBJ1-2; D might be TRBD1 (5 bases). Trimming cost V 6 bases and J 7 bases, with 12 bases left between them. The CDR3 is 12 residues long. CDR1 and CDR2 from the germline V gene are LNHDA and SQIVND (reference sequence).

The CDR3 DNA is TGTGCCAGCAGTGACCGGACAGGGTACTATGGCTACACCTTC. Its translation: CASSDRTGYYGYTF. The chain links TRBV6-1 to TRBJ1-2; 8 bases are shared with TRBD1. The trim removed 3 bases at V and 3 bases at J, leaving 3 bases unmatched. In germline, CDR1 is MNHNS, CDR2 SASEGT. The CDR3 has 14 residues.

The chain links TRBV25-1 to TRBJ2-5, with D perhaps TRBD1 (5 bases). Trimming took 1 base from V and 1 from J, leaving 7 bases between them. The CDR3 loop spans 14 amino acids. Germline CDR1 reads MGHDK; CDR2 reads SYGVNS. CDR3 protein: CASSEFRAQETQYF. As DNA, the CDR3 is TGTGCCAGCAGTGAATTCAGGGCCCAAGAGACCCAGTACTTC. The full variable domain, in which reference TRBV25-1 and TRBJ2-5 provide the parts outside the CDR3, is EADIYQTPRYLVIGTGKKITLECSQTMGHDKMYWYQQDPGMELHLIHYSYGVNSTEKGDLSSESTVSRIRTEHFPLTLESARPSHTSQYLCASSEFRAQETQYFGPGTRLLVL.

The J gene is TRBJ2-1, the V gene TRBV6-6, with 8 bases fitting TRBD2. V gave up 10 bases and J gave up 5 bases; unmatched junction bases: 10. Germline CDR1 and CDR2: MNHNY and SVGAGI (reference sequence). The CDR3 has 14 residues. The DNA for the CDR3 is TGTGCCACGAGTGGGCTAGCGGGTAACAATGAGCAGTTCTTC. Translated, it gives CATSGLAGNNEQFF.

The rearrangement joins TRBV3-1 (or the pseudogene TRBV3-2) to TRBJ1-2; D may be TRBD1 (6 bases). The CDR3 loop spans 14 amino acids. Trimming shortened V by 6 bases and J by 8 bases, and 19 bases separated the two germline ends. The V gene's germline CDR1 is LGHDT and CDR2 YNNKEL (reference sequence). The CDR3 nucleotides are TGTGCCAGCAGGCTCAATACAGGGACTGGGGGCTACACCTTC. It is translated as CASRLNTGTGGYTF.

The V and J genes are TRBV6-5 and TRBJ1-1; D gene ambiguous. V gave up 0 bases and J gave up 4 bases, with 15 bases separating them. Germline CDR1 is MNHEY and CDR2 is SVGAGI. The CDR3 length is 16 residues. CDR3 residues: CASSYSGSPPSTEAFF. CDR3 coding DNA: TGTGCCAGCAGTTACTCGGGATCTCCTCCGAGCACTGAAGCTTTCTTT.

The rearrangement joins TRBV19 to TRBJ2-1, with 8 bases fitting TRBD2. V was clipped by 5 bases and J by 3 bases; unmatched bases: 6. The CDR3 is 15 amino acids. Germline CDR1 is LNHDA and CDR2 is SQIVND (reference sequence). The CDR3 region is CASSSTSGGYNEQFF. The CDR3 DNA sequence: TGTGCCAGTAGTTCTACTAGCGGCGGCTACAATGAGCAGTTCTTC.

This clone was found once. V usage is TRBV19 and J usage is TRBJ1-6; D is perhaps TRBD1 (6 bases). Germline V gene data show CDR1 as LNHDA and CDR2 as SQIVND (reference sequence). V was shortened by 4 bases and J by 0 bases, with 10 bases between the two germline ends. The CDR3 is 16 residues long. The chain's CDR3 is CASSTTGSSYNSPLHF. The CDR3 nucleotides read TGTGCCAGTAGTACGACAGGAAGCTCCTATAATTCACCCCTCCACTTT.

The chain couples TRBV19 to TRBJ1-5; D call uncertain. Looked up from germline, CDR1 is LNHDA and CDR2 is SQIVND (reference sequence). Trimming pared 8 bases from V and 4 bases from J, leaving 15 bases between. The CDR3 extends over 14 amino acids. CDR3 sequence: CASHSIFSNQPQHF. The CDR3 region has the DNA TGTGCCAGTCATAGTATTTTTTCGAATCAGCCCCAGCATTTT.

The CDR3 coding sequence is TGTGCCAGCAGCTTAGCGAGAGTACTAGCGGGAGACTACGAGCAGTACTTC. Amino acid sequence: CASSLARVLAGDYEQYF. The chain combines TRBV7-2 with TRBJ2-7, with 11 bases fitting TRBD2. CDR1 SGHTA and CDR2 FQGNSA come from the germline V gene. The length of the CDR3 is 17 residues. V lost 0 bases, J lost 3 bases, and 7 bases stayed unmatched.

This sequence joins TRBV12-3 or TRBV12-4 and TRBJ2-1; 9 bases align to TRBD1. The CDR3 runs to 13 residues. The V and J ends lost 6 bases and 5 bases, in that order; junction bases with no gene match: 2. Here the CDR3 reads CASRQGANNEQFF. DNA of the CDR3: TGTGCCAGCAGACAGGGGGCAAACAATGAGCAGTTCTTC.

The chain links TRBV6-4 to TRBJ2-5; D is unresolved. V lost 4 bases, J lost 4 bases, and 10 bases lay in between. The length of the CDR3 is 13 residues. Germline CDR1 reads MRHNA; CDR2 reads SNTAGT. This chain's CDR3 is CASSAYYGETQYF. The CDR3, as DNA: TGTGCCAGCAGTGCCTACTACGGAGAGACCCAGTACTTC.

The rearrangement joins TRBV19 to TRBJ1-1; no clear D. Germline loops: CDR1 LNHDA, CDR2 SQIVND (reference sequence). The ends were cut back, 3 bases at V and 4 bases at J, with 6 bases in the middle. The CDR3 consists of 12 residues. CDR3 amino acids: CASSISATEAFF. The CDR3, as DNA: TGTGCCAGTAGTATTTCCGCCACTGAAGCTTTCTTT.

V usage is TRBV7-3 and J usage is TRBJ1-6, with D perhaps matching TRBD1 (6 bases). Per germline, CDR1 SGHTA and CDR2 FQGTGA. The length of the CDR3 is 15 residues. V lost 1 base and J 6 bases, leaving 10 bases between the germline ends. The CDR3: CASSLSPDSNSPLHF. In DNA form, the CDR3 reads TGTGCCAGCAGCTTAAGCCCGGACAGTAATTCACCCCTCCACTTT.